This TCR beta chain derives from a study of human T cells and chemical hapten exposure (dated by TCRdb to the early 2020s). Context from the whole study: For sensitization, 2% DPC in acetone was applied to a 2 cm by 2 cm area of upper inner arm skin. Weekly therapeutic DPC doses were additionally applied to the scalp of patients throughout the roughly 23-week study period. Patch testing was performed on the upper back with Finn chambers containing 0.01% DPC, and the patch tests were scored after 6 days according to International Contact Dermatitis Research Group standards. Most of the patients in the cohort were female, and the cohort covered alopecia areata with under or over 50% scalp involvement, alopecia totalis and alopecia universalis. Libraries were pooled for sequencing, and variation in per-sample TCR yields was attributed mainly to small differences in library volumes within the pool. Peripheral blood TCR repertoire changes were tracked in vivo in alopecia patients during primary and secondary sensitization to the hapten diphenylcyclopropenone (DPC). Blood was sampled from patients pre-sensitization (week 0) and at 2, 6 and about 24 weeks after DPC sensitization. Some 29 alopecia patients provided blood for TCR sequencing at one to four time points (pre-sensitization, 2, 6 and 24 weeks).

What the authors observed across the whole study: Significantly more large CDR3 similarity clusters were formed by expanded TCRs than by pre-sensitization or healthy control sets, consistent with antigen-driven responses. DPC sensitization did not change the number of TCRs with a frequency above 1 in 1000, and there was no evidence of changes in global repertoire structure. Patch test score was positively correlated with the number of PT1 expanded TCRs, with significance at thresholds 8, 16 and 32 but not at 4. After repeated subsampling, the strength of the expansion versus patch-test correlation and the threshold at which it became significant changed. Because all patients had alopecia, a presumed autoimmune disease, the immune response of the patients might differ from that of healthy individuals.

This clonotype has just a few counts. Its antigen is not yet known. Base qualities are not at hand, and no much larger clone is one base apart. Per the publication, the time point label means: pre-sensitization, week 0. The sample's treatment or condition label is to be understood as: therapeutic diphenylcyclopropenone sensitization with weekly scalp DPC. At each patch-test visit, blood was drawn before the patch test was applied. Eligible patients were aged 18 to 70, diagnosed with alopecia, deemed suitable for DPC therapy, and excluded if pregnant. Total RNA was extracted from unfractionated whole blood that had been collected in Tempus Blood RNA tubes. The library was produced with RACE. Sequenced using a NextSeq 500. During library preparation, unique molecular identifiers were attached to individual cDNA molecules so that TCRs could be counted in a quantitative, reproducible way. From each blood RNA sample, both TCR alpha and TCR beta chains were sequenced. For the original study's pipeline: The median number of TCRs per sample was approximately 98,000, ranging from 23,224 to 690,600. The Decombinator software suite was used to annotate the V, J and CDR3 of the TCR reads. For the PS versus PT1 abundance plots, all samples were subsampled to the same number of TCRs (28,000). Expanded TCRs were defined as absent before sensitization and observed at least eight times at the 2-week time point. TCRdb reprocessing: public reads trimmed at Q25 with fastp, clones called with MiXCR, in-frame beta chains kept. A single entry per CDR3 protein holds the most common genes and DNA from its merged rows. TCRdb, rather than the study authors, made the V and J calls. In this sample the table shows more than 250,000 distinct CDR3 sequences, about 9% of which occur a single time. The ten most abundant clones make up about 2.5% of the sample.

The TCR originated in a woman in her 40s with alopecia areata. Some clones in this sample may be carry-over from other donors' samples. The sequences come from whole blood, collected in connection with sensitization to the hapten diphenylcyclopropenone (DPC).

Here the CDR3 is given as CSVRRQHNEQFF. The sequenced DNA is TGCAGCGTTCGTCGACAGCACAATGAGCAGTTCTTC. The chain is made from TRBV29-1 and TRBJ2-1, and TRBD1 may be the D gene, going by 5 matching bases. The CDR3, cysteine through phenylalanine, is 12 amino acids long. Just the 36-base CDR3 DNA is kept, in frame starting at base 1. Taken from the germline V gene, the CDR1 and CDR2 loops are SQVTM and ANQGSEA. The V end loses 5 bases and the J end loses 5 bases, and a stretch of 10 bases separates them.